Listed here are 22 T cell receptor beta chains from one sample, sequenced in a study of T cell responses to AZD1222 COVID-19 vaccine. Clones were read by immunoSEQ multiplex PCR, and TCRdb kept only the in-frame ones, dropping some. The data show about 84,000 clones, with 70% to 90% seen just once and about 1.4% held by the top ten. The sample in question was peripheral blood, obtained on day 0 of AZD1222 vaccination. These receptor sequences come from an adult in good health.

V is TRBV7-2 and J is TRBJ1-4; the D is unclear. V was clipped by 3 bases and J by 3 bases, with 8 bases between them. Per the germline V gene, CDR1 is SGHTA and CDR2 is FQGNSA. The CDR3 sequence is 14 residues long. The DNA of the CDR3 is TGTGCCAGCAGCTTTCGGGGTTCTAATGAAAAACTGTTTTTT. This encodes CASSFRGSNEKLFF.

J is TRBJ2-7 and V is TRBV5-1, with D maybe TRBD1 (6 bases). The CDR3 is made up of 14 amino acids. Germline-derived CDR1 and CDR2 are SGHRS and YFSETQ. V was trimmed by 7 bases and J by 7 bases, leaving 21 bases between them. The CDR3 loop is CASSLQGTPSEQYF. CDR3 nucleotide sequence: TGCGCCAGCTCGCTCCAGGGGACCCCCTCGGAGCAGTACTTC.

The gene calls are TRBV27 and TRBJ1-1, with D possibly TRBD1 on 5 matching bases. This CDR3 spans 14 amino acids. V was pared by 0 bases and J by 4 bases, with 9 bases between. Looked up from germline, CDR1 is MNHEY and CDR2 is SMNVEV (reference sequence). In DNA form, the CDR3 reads TGTGCCAGCAGTTTATCGAGGGGTGGCACTGAAGCTTTCTTT. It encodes CASSLSRGGTEAFF.

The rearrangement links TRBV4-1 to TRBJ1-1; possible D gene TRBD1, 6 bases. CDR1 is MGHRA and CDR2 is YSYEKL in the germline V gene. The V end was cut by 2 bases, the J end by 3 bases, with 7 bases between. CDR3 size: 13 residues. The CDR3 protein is CASSQYRDTEAFF. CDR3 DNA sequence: TGCGCCAGCAGCCAATACAGGGACACTGAAGCTTTCTTT.

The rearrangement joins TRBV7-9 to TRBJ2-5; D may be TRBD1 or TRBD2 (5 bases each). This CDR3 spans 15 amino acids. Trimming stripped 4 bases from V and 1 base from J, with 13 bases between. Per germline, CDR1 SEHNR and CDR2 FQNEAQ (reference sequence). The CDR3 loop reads CASSSGTLSQETQYF. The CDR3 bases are TGTGCCAGCAGCTCCGGGACCCTTTCCCAAGAGACCCAGTACTTC. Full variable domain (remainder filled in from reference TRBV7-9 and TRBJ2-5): DTGVSQNPRHKITKRGQNVTFRCDPISEHNRLYWYRQTLGQGPEFLTYFQNEAQLEKSRLLSDRFSAERPKGSFSTLEIQRTEQGDSAMYLCASSSGTLSQETQYFGPGTRLLVL.

The CDR3 spells CASSLRSVANEKLFF. CDR3 in DNA: TGTGCCAGCAGCTTGCGGAGCGTGGCTAATGAAAAACTGTTTTTT. J is TRBJ1-4 and V is TRBV5-5; D remains ambiguous. This CDR3 contains 15 residues. CDR1 and CDR2 from the germline V gene are SGHKS and YYEKEE (reference sequence). Between the trimmed V and J ends, which lost 1 base and 3 bases, there was a span of 10 bases.

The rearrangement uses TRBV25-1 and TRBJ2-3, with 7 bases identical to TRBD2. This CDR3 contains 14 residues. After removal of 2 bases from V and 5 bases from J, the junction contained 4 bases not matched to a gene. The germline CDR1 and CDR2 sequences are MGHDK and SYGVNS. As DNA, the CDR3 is TGTGCCAGCAGTGAACCTGGCGGGGGAGATACGCAGTATTTT. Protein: CASSEPGGGDTQYF.

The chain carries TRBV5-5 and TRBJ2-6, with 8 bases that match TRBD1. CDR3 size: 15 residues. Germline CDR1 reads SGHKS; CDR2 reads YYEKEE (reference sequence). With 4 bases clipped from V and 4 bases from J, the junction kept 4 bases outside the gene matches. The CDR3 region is CASSQDRAGANVLTF. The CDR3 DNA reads TGTGCCAGCAGCCAGGACAGGGCCGGGGCCAACGTCCTGACTTTC.

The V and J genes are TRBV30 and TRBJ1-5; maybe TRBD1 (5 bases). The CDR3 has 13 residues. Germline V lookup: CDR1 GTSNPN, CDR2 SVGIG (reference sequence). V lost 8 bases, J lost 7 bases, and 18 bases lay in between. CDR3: CAVGGVVRQPQHF. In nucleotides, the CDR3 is TGTGCCGTGGGAGGGGTTGTGAGACAGCCCCAGCATTTT.

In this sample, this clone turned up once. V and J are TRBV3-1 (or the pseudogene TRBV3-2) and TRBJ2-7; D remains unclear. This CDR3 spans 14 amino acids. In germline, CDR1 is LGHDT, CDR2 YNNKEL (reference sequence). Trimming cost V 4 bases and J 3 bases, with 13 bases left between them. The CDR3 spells CASSPELWGYEQYF. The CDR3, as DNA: TGTGCCAGCAGCCCAGAATTGTGGGGCTACGAGCAGTACTTC.

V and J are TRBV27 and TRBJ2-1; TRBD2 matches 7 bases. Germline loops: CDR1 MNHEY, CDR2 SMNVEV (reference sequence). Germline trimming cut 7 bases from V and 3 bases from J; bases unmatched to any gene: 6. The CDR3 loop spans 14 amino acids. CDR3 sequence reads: CASKFKRDYNEQFF. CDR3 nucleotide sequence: TGTGCCAGCAAGTTTAAGCGGGACTACAATGAGCAGTTCTTC.

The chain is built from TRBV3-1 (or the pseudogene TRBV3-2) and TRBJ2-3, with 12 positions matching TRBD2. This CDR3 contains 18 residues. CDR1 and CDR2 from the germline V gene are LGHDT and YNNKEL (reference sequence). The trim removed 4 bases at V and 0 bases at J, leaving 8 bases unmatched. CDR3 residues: CASSLHSLAGGSTDTQYF. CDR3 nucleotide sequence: TGTGCCAGCAGCCTGCATTCCCTAGCGGGAGGGAGCACAGATACGCAGTATTTT.

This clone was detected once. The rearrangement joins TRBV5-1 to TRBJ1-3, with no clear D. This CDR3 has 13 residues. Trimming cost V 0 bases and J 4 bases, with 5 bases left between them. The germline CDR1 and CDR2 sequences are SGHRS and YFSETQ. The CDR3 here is CASSLEVGNTIYF. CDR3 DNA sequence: TGCGCCAGCAGCTTGGAAGTGGGAAACACCATATATTTT.

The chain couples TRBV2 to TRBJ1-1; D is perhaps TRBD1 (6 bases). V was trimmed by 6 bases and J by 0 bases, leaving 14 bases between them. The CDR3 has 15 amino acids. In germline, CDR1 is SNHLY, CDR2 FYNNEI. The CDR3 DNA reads TGTGCCAGCAGACTTAGGACAGCCATGAACACTGAAGCTTTCTTT. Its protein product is CASRLRTAMNTEAFF.

The CDR3, as DNA: TGTGCCAGCACCTGGGGGGGCCCGGCAACTAATGAAAAACTGTTTTTT. Its translation is CASTWGGPATNEKLFF. This chain uses TRBV3-1 (or the pseudogene TRBV3-2) with TRBJ1-4; a weak D match, TRBD1 (6 bases). Deletions cut 7 bases from V and 0 bases from J, with 15 bases between. The CDR3 totals 16 residues. Germline values: CDR1 LGHDT, CDR2 YNNKEL (reference sequence).

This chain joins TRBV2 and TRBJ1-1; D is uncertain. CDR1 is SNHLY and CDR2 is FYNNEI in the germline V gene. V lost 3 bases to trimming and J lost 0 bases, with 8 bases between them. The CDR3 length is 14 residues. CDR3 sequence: CASSEKALNTEAFF. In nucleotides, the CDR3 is TGTGCCAGCAGTGAGAAGGCCTTGAACACTGAAGCTTTCTTT. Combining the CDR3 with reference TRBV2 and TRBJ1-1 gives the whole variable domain EPEVTQTPSHQVTQMGQEVILRCVPISNHLYFYWYRQILGQKVEFLVSFYNNEISEKSEIFDDQFSVERPDGSNFTLKIRSTKLEDSAMYFCASSEKALNTEAFFGQGTRLTVV.

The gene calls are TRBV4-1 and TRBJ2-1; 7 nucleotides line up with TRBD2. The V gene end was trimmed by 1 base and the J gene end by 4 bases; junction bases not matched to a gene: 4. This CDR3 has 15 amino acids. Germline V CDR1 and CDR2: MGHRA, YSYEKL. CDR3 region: CASSQVSGKYNEQFF. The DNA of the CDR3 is TGCGCCAGCAGCCAAGTCAGCGGGAAGTACAATGAGCAGTTCTTC.

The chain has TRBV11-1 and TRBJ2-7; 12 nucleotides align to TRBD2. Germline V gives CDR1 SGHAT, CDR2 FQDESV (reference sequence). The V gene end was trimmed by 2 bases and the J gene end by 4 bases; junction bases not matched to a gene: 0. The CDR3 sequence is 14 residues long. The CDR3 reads CASSLLAGGYEQYF. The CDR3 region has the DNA TGTGCCAGCAGCTTACTAGCGGGAGGGTACGAGCAGTACTTC.

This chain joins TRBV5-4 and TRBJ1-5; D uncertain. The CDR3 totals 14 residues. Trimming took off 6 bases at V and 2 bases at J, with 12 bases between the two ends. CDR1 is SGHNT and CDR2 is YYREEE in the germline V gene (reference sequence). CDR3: CASTTDPGNQPQHF. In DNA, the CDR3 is TGTGCCAGCACTACGGACCCTGGCAATCAGCCCCAGCATTTT. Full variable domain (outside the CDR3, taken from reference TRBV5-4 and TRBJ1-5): ETGVTQSPTHLIKTRGQQVTLRCSSQSGHNTVSWYQQALGQGPQFIFQYYREEENGRGNFPPRFSGLQFPNYSSELNVNALELDDSALYLCASTTDPGNQPQHFGDGTRLSIL.

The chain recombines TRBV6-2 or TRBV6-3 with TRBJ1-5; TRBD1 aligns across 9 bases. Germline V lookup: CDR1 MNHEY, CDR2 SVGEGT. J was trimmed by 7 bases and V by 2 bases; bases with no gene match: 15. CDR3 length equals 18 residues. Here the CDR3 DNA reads TGTGCCAGCAGTTACACCCCCGGGACAGGGACCCTCAGCCAGCCCCAGCATTTT. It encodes CASSYTPGTGTLSQPQHF.

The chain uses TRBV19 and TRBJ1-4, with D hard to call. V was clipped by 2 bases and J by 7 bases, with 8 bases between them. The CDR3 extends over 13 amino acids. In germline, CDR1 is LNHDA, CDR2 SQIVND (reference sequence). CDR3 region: CASSIKGVEKLFF. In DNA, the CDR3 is TGTGCCAGTAGTATAAAGGGAGTTGAAAAACTGTTTTTT.

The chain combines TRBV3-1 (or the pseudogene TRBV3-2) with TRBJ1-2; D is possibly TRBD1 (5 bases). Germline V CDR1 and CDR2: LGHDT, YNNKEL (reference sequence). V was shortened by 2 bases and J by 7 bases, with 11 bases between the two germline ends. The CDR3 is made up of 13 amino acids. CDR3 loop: CASSQRGFFGYTF. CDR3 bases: TGTGCCAGCAGCCAAAGGGGCTTCTTTGGCTACACCTTC.